Sequencing of this T cell receptor beta chain was carried out in a study of cytomegalovirus exposure and HLA in healthy donors. Whole-study findings and limits: A cluster of highly shared sequence variants was likely a sequencing artifact. A later analysis found common viral pathogens apparently linked to several of the most significant clusters.

A note on this clone: What it binds is unknown.

V was clipped by 3 bases and J by 3 bases; unmatched bases: 8. CDR1 is SGHRS and CDR2 is YFSETQ in the germline V gene. There are 16 residues in the CDR3. Donors in the study were healthy people who gave bone marrow. A multiplex PCR was run with 60 Vbeta primers and 13 Jbeta primers. Authors' processing steps: Approximately 73 million unique TCR beta chains, 10 million to 14 million shared, were counted in a later analysis. Profiling relied on immunoSEQ multiplex PCR, and the TCRdb table lists in-frame clones only, not all of them. That table gives V, J and clone size, and the DNA gave D and trimming. The sample holds about 69,000 clones, about 75% seen once.

The clonotype comes from a man younger than 35 in good health and CMV-seronegative. The chain employs TRBV5-1 and TRBJ2-5, with 10 nucleotides matching TRBD2. Sequenced sample: PBMCs. The CDR3 region is CASSSTSGVIKETQYF. CDR3 DNA sequence: TGCGCCAGCAGCTCCACTAGCGGGGTAATTAAAGAGACCCAGTACTTC.